Following are 21 T cell receptor beta chains from one sample sequenced in a study of OX40 agonist ivuxolimab in advanced cancers. Sequencing was performed with immunoSEQ multiplex PCR; in TCRdb, only in-frame clones are kept and a portion is missing. The sample yields 55,000 to 85,000 clones, about four fifths seen once. The sample was CD4+ or CD8+ T cells sorted from blood, taken in a trial of the OX40 agonist ivuxolimab. The receptor set was obtained from an adult with an advanced solid tumor such as melanoma, head and neck, liver or kidney cancer.

V is TRBV5-6 and J is TRBJ2-5; D possibly corresponds to TRBD1 (5 bases). This CDR3 spans 13 amino acids. The germline CDR1 and CDR2 sequences are SGHDT and YYEEEE. Trimming took 1 base from V and 5 from J, leaving 9 bases between them. Here the CDR3 reads CASSLWGPETQYF. The CDR3 coding sequence is TGTGCCAGCAGCTTGTGGGGCCCGGAGACCCAGTACTTC.

The rearrangement joins TRBV4-1 to TRBJ1-2; TRBD1 aligns across 9 bases. The J segment lost 4 bases and the V segment lost 0 bases, leaving 3 bases of the junction unmatched. This CDR3 is 15 amino acids long. Germline V gives CDR1 MGHRA, CDR2 YSYEKL. CDR3 loop: CASSQETGGVYGYTF. In DNA form, the CDR3 reads TGCGCCAGCAGCCAAGAGACAGGGGGTGTCTATGGCTACACCTTC.

This clone has a handful of counts. V is TRBV7-2 and J is TRBJ2-3; 9 nucleotides match TRBD2. V shed 1 base and J 3 bases; nucleotides not matched to a gene: 8. Germline values: CDR1 SGHTA, CDR2 FQGNSA. The CDR3 sequence is 17 residues long. The CDR3 region is CASSLGLAGFRTDTQYF. CDR3 DNA sequence: TGTGCCAGCAGCTTAGGGCTAGCGGGGTTCAGGACAGATACGCAGTATTTT.

This clone was counted a few times. The rearrangement links TRBV4-1 to TRBJ1-6; no definite D call. V was shortened by 4 bases and J by 7 bases, with 17 bases between the two germline ends. Germline values: CDR1 MGHRA, CDR2 YSYEKL. This CDR3 has 16 residues. The CDR3 loop reads CASSLRQDPGNSPLHF. The DNA for the CDR3 is TGCGCCAGCAGCCTACGGCAGGATCCGGGGAATTCACCCCTCCACTTT.

This clone was recorded a few times. This chain links TRBV18 with TRBJ2-5; possibly TRBD2 for D (6 bases). Trimming left V 6 bases short and J 5 bases short, with 13 bases between. The CDR3 contains 13 residues. Per the germline V gene, CDR1 is KGHSH and CDR2 is LQKENI. CDR3 DNA sequence: TGTGCCAGCTCTCAAAACCGGGGGGAGACCCAGTACTTC. Protein sequence: CASSQNRGETQYF.

This rearrangement joins TRBV19 to TRBJ2-3; D gene ambiguous. Germline CDR1 and CDR2: LNHDA and SQIVND (reference sequence). Trimming took off 5 bases at V and 1 base at J, with 10 bases between the two ends. This CDR3 region has 14 residues. Here the CDR3 reads CASSPSWGTDTQYF. The CDR3 coding sequence is TGTGCCAGTAGTCCGTCTTGGGGCACAGATACGCAGTATTTT.

The chain links TRBV6-5 to TRBJ1-2; TRBD1 might be the D (5 bases). The CDR3 is made up of 16 amino acids. The germline V gene has CDR1 MNHEY and CDR2 SVGAGI. V lost 2 bases and J 4 bases, leaving 17 bases between the germline ends. DNA of the CDR3: TGTGCCAGCAGTTACACCTGGGCAGGGCTTAGCTATGGCTACACCTTC. Translation: CASSYTWAGLSYGYTF.

V gene TRBV9 combines with J gene TRBJ1-2; D gene uncertain. Trimming took off 5 bases at V and 8 bases at J, with 10 bases between the two ends. Germline V lookup: CDR1 SGDLS, CDR2 YYNGEE. This CDR3 has 11 amino acids. The CDR3 nucleotides read TGTGCCAGCAGGAAGGGCGGCGGCTACACCTTC. This gives the protein CASRKGGGYTF. The full variable domain, completed using reference TRBV9 and TRBJ1-2, is DSGVTQTPKHLITATGQRVTLRCSPRSGDLSVYWYQQSLDQGLQFLIQYYNGEERAKGNILERFSAQQFPDLHSELNLSSLELGDSALYFCASRKGGGYTFGSGTRLTVV.

This clone was seen a handful of times. V and J are TRBV11-3 and TRBJ2-7; a weak D match, TRBD1 (5 bases). The CDR3 totals 15 residues. In germline, CDR1 is SGHNT, CDR2 YENEEA. The V and J ends lost 5 bases and 0 bases respectively, with 14 bases between them. Written as DNA, the CDR3 is TGTGCCAGCAGCCCCGGGCAGGGATACTCCTACGAGCAGTACTTC. Protein sequence: CASSPGQGYSYEQYF. The full variable domain, with the rest looked up from reference TRBV11-3 and TRBJ2-7, is EAGVVQSPRYKIIEKKQPVAFWCNPISGHNTLYWYLQNLGQGPELLIRYENEEAVDDSQLPKDRFSAERLKGVDSTLKIQPAELGDSAVYLCASSPGQGYSYEQYFGPGTRLTVT.

V gene TRBV6-1 combines with J gene TRBJ2-1; D not resolved. Germline CDR1 is MNHNS and CDR2 is SASEGT. With 7 bases removed from V and 0 bases from J, the gap between germline ends came to 13 bases. The CDR3 totals 15 residues. The CDR3 reads CASIVAASSYNEQFF. In nucleotides, the CDR3 is TGTGCCAGCATAGTCGCGGCCAGCTCCTACAATGAGCAGTTCTTC.

This clone has only one observation. The rearrangement uses TRBV11-2 and TRBJ1-3, with TRBD1 identical over 8 bases. There are 15 residues in the CDR3. After removal of 7 bases from V and 4 bases from J, the junction contained 9 bases not matched to a gene. The V gene's germline CDR1 is SGHAT and CDR2 FQNNGV. DNA for the CDR3: TGTGCCAGCAACCTACCGACAGGGGCCGGAAACACCATATATTTT. Translated: CASNLPTGAGNTIYF.

J is TRBJ1-5 and V is TRBV7-2; D possibly corresponds to TRBD1 (5 bases). V was trimmed by 4 bases and J by 4 bases, leaving 11 bases between them. The CDR3 has 14 residues. The germline gives CDR1 SGHTA, CDR2 FQGNSA. CDR3 nucleotide sequence: TGTGCCAGCAGCTCCATGGGGGGGAATCAGCCCCAGCATTTT. Protein: CASSSMGGNQPQHF.

This clone was recorded once. For the CDR3, the DNA is TGTGCCAGTAGTAAAAAAAAGGACACGGGGACTAATGAAAAACTGTTTTTT. Its translation: CASSKKKDTGTNEKLFF. This sequence joins TRBV19 and TRBJ1-4; D possibly corresponds to TRBD1 (5 bases). This CDR3 region has 17 residues. V was clipped by 4 bases and J by 2 bases, with 17 bases between them. Germline loops: CDR1 LNHDA, CDR2 SQIVND (reference sequence).

J is TRBJ2-7 and V is TRBV2; tentative D call: TRBD2 (6 bases). V shed 6 bases and J shed 7 bases, with 16 bases lying between them. There are 13 residues in the CDR3. Germline V CDR1 and CDR2: SNHLY, FYNNEI. The CDR3 spells CASRILGGSEQYF. The CDR3 bases are TGTGCCAGCAGGATCCTCGGGGGATCAGAGCAGTACTTC.

V and J are TRBV6-6 and TRBJ2-7, with D possibly matching TRBD2 (6 bases). The CDR3 has 13 amino acids. The germline V and J ends were trimmed by 4 bases and 3 bases, with 10 bases remaining between them. The germline V gene has CDR1 MNHNY and CDR2 SVGAGI (reference sequence). The DNA for the CDR3 is TGTGCCAGCAGTTCGGGGACTGTCTACGAGCAGTACTTC. It specifies CASSSGTVYEQYF.

This chain connects TRBV9 to TRBJ2-7, with TRBD1 matching over 8 bases. This CDR3 spans 15 amino acids. J gave up 5 bases and V 2 bases, and 9 bases lay outside the gene matches. Germline CDR1 SGDLS, CDR2 YYNGEE. CDR3 sequence: CASSVEGTGRHEQYF. For the CDR3, the DNA is TGTGCCAGCAGCGTCGAAGGGACAGGTAGACACGAGCAGTACTTC.

This clone was found once. The genes are TRBV29-1 and TRBJ1-1, with 8 bases identical to TRBD1. This CDR3 spans 13 amino acids. The V segment lost 7 bases and the J segment 7 bases; nucleotides outside the gene matches: 11. Germline CDR1 and CDR2: SQVTM and ANQGSEA. CDR3 in amino acids: CSARTGTKSEAFF. The CDR3, as DNA: TGCAGCGCCAGGACAGGGACGAAGAGTGAAGCTTTCTTT.

V and J are TRBV10-3 and TRBJ2-7, with D perhaps TRBD2 (6 bases). The CDR3 consists of 11 residues. CDR1 is ENHRY, CDR2 SYGVKD, per germline. Trimming stripped 2 bases from V and 7 bases from J, with 6 bases between. In nucleotides, the CDR3 is TGTGCCATCAGTGAGGGGAGGGAGCAGTACTTC. Its protein product is CAISEGREQYF.

This clone showed up just a few times. This chain connects TRBV27 to TRBJ1-4, with D perhaps matching TRBD1 (6 bases). Germline values: CDR1 MNHEY, CDR2 SMNVEV (reference sequence). The CDR3 is made up of 15 amino acids. Between the trimmed V and J ends, which lost 4 bases and 4 bases, there was a span of 13 bases. In DNA, the CDR3 is TGTGCCAGCAGTTCCGGACAGACCGTTAATGAAAAACTGTTTTTT. Translating it yields CASSSGQTVNEKLFF.

The chain combines TRBV27 with TRBJ1-1, with TRBD1 as a possible D gene (6 bases). Germline loops: CDR1 MNHEY, CDR2 SMNVEV (reference sequence). V gave up 3 bases and J gave up 7 bases, with 12 bases separating them. This CDR3 contains 13 residues. The CDR3 region has the DNA TGTGCCAGCAGTTTCTCGGGGGGCGGTGAAGCTTTCTTT. Amino acid sequence: CASSFSGGGEAFF.

The chain uses TRBV6-5 and TRBJ1-6, with a weak D call TRBD1 (6 bases). Per germline, CDR1 MNHEY and CDR2 SVGAGI. CDR3 length: 13 amino acids. V was trimmed by 4 bases and J by 6 bases, leaving 7 bases between them. CDR3 in DNA: TGTGCCAGCAGTTTGGGGGCTAATTCACCCCTCCACTTT. Protein sequence: CASSLGANSPLHF.